This TCR beta chain derives from a study of cytomegalovirus exposure and HLA in healthy donors. The CDR3 has 14 amino acids. The V segment lost 6 bases and the J segment 8 bases; nucleotides outside the gene matches: 10. Per germline, CDR1 SQVTM and CDR2 ANQGSEA. Comments on this clone: The antigen is unknown.

Sequencing used immunoSEQ multiplex PCR; TCRdb keeps in-frame clones, though not all of them. This sample has over 200,000 clones, with 80% to 90% found just once. Study conclusions and caveats: Subsequent analysis revealed that first-cohort TCR clusters tended to co-occur in the 120 or so validation repertoires. High sensitivity and specificity were reportedly achieved when the classifier diagnosed cytomegalovirus status. The study listed 150 to 200 cytomegalovirus-associated TCR beta chains.

The receptor comes from a woman aged 18 to 35 in good health and CMV-seropositive. Sequenced material: PBMCs. This chain uses TRBV29-1 with TRBJ2-1; TRBD2 matches 10 bases. CDR3 sequence (DNA): TGCAGCGTGGGGCCCCCTAGCGGGAGAGATGAGCAGTTCTTC. Translated: CSVGPPSGRDEQFF.